This entry describes one TCR beta chain. Its antigen is unknown. Germline V gene lookup returns CDR1 MGHRA and CDR2 YSYEKL. This CDR3 has 13 residues. V gave up 4 bases and J gave up 4 bases; unmatched junction bases: 3. Profiled with immunoSEQ multiplex PCR; TCRdb holds only in-frame clones, not every one. This sample yields 75,000 to 95,000 clones, of which around three quarters are seen a single time; 15% to 20% belongs to the top ten. These data belong to a study of T cells in localized non-small cell lung cancer. The study, taken as a whole, reports: Among the top 100 tumor clones, a median roughly 57 appeared in adjacent lung.

The sequence was collected from a man between 40 and 69 years old with stage II squamous cell lung carcinoma. The chain couples TRBV4-1 to TRBJ2-5; 7 nucleotides match TRBD2. The sample in question was PBMCs, obtained before any cancer treatment. The DNA of the CDR3 is TGCGCCAGCAGCCTATCTAGCGGAGAGACCCAGTACTTC. Amino acids: CASSLSSGETQYF.